This T cell receptor (beta chain) was sequenced in a study of blood T cell repertoires in COVID-19. Data came from immunoSEQ multiplex PCR; TCRdb stores just in-frame clones and leaves some out. Among roughly 300,000 clones, about nine tenths were seen once, and the ten largest hold approximately 12%. Germline V gene sequence: CDR1 MGHRA, CDR2 YSYEKL. The CDR3 covers 16 residues. The V and J ends lost 3 bases and 4 bases respectively, with 17 bases between them. The clonotype originates from a woman aged 30 to 39 with COVID-19, enrolled during active disease. The sample taken for sequencing was peripheral blood. V is TRBV4-1 and J is TRBJ2-3; possible D gene TRBD1, 6 bases. The CDR3 loop reads CASSHRSLTGPDTQYF. CDR3 sequence (DNA): TGCGCCAGCAGCCACCGAAGCCTGACAGGACCAGATACGCAGTATTTT.